The TCR beta chain described here comes from a study of radiation and T cells in renal cell carcinoma. Study observations and caveats: Top tumor clonotypes rose in blood 2 weeks post-radiation, then contracted. Without pretreatment biopsies, baseline tumor clonotype presence was undetermined.

Germline V gene sequence: CDR1 MNHNY, CDR2 SVGAGI (reference sequence). CDR3 length: 16 residues. With V trimmed by 5 bases and J by 7 bases, 8 bases remained unmatched. Profiling relied on immunoSEQ multiplex PCR, and the TCRdb table lists in-frame clones only, not all of them. The sample records roughly 80,000 clones, 65% to 90% being singletons. For this clone: Its cognate antigen is unknown.

Specified time point: blood 2 weeks post-SBRT. Treatment described: 15 Gy SBRT to primary tumor, nephrectomy 4 weeks later. Sequences were derived from blood, sampled from a patient whose treatment included radiotherapy and nephrectomy. This receptor was obtained from a woman aged 50 to 65 with renal cell carcinoma. V is TRBV6-6 and J is TRBJ1-4; 12 nucleotides line up with TRBD1. In DNA form, the CDR3 reads TGTGCCAGCAGTCCGGGACAGGGGGCAGTGGGTGAAAAACTGTTTTTT. Translated, it gives CASSPGQGAVGEKLFF.